The entry below gives a single TCR beta chain sequence along with its context. Genomic DNA, the template, was used for profiling of the TCR beta VDJ and CDR3. TCRdb independently ran MiXCR on the reads; one entry per CDR3 protein. The sample gives about 420,000 distinct CDR3 sequences, 65% to 75% of which show up once; 4% is in the top ten. The sample belongs to a study of CD8+CD57+ T cells in acquired aplastic anemia. Germline-derived CDR1 and CDR2 are SGHTA and FQGNSA. The germline V and J ends were trimmed by 8 bases and 14 bases, with 23 bases remaining between them. The length of the CDR3 is 13 residues.

This chain links TRBV7-2 with TRBJ2-3; D is undetermined. Sequencing was done on a sample of sorted CD4+, CD8+, or CD8+CD57+ T cells (not recorded which) from PBMCs. This TCR was recovered from a human donor in good health, serving as a control. The CDR3, as DNA: TGTGCCAGCCAGTTAGGCAACAACACTGAAGCGTATTTT. It yields the protein CASQLGNNTEAYF.